This TCR beta chain was sequenced in a study of shared clonotypes between healthy human individuals. This table comes from immunoSEQ multiplex PCR, and its TCRdb copy is limited to in-frame clones, with some not included. The sample contains about 870,000 clones, 90% to 95% of which appear only once. Overall study results and limits: Across subsets, estimated richness was generally greater for naive than for memory populations. Rarefaction curves obtained for sorted subsets showed sequencing incomplete despite large depth. Owing to a small donor count, the genetic and exposure-history diversity represented was limited. A handful of donors showed sharing of 4.5% to 6% of naive CD4 clonotypes.

The table lists this clone with a few counts. Antigen: not known. J was trimmed by 2 bases and V by 6 bases; bases with no gene match: 9. Germline V gene sequence: CDR1 SEHNR, CDR2 FQNEAQ (reference sequence). This CDR3 region has 16 residues. It was CD45RO-negative cells, positively selected for CCR7, that made up naive CD8 cells, with terminally differentiated effector memory CD45RA+ cells excluded. The sequence was collected from a man younger than 40 in good health. The sample comprised naive CD8+ T cells sorted from blood. This chain connects TRBV7-9 to TRBJ2-3, with 9 bases aligning to TRBD2. The CDR3 loop reads CASRALAGGSTDTQYF. DNA of the CDR3: TGTGCCAGCAGAGCACTAGCGGGCGGATCCACAGATACGCAGTATTTT.